The sequence of this T cell receptor beta chain was determined in a study of cytomegalovirus exposure and HLA in healthy donors (dated by TCRdb to 2016 to 2017). For the study in its entirety: In an earlier analysis of under 750 of the donors, around 300 Gb of sequence data and 100 million or so unique TCR beta sequences from some 170 million T cells were reported. Typing coverage varied by locus: roughly 629-640 donors for A, B, C, DRB1 and DQB1; about 520 for DQA1; 600 to 610 for DPA1; 450 to 480 for DPB1. A few DR-DQ haplotypes were treated as single units for association and clustering because of strong linkage in the cohort. Roughly 300 gigabases of sequencing data and tens of millions of unique TCR sequences were included in an early release covering about 700 HLA-typed donors. To study patterns of TCR occurrence, a later analysis re-analyzed previously published TCR beta repertoires from around 660 donors and added high-resolution HLA genotyping. The study combined high-throughput TCR immunosequencing, statistical association of individual TCRs with disease status, and machine learning to predict cytomegalovirus infection status. Genome-wide SNP genotypes for about 60% of the roughly 670 donors were used in a later genetic analysis, which treated that subset as a discovery cohort. Donor age, sex, ethnicity and CMV serostatus were compiled alongside the repertoire data. The T cell repertoires of under 700 subjects were profiled by immunosequencing and related to cytomegalovirus serostatus. The later analysis used no new phenotypic data to find candidate immune exposures, relying instead on TCR beta sequences and their occurrence across donors. Every discovery cohort repertoire had been produced on one sequencing platform. Besides the first cohort of roughly 700 subjects, a separate validation cohort made up of 120 different subjects was used. On average, roughly 240,000 unique TCR beta nucleotide sequences were sequenced per donor among 398 genotyped donors of the cohort, with roughly 20% of those sequences being non-productive. The study aimed to test whether cataloging public T cell receptors could reveal signatures of past pathogen exposure. HLA typing included class I and class II loci at four-digit resolution. Of the roughly 410 genotyped donors, 65% to 90% were placed in the genetic ancestry cluster associated with self-reported Caucasian donors. An earlier analysis of 500 to 650 of the donors applied high-throughput TCR beta sequencing to assess whether each TCR beta V gene segment acted as functional or pseudogenic.

Summary of the overall study and its limitations: Because HLA typing was unavailable for some donors at each locus, only the typed subset was used in association tests. An association between a missense DCLRE1C variant and V-gene and J-gene trimming of TCR beta chains was found in a later genetic analysis and replicated in an independent cohort. According to a later genetic analysis, donors in an Asian-associated ancestry cluster had fewer N-insertions in productive TCRs than the approximately 650-donor mean. Three of the identified cytomegalovirus-associated TCR beta chains were confirmed in vitro to be specific for cytomegalovirus antigens. A later analysis found that HLA-associated TCR beta chains were more clonally expanded and had lower generation probabilities than equally common non-associated chains. A further reported finding was that TCR beta sequences accurately predicted the HLA-A and HLA-B alleles for most subjects in the first cohort. Specific HLA alleles were associated with over 15,000 TCR beta sequences at a false discovery rate of 0.05 in a later analysis. Correlated functional status among segregating V segments might be attributable to linkage disequilibrium, but an unknown experimental factor could not be ruled out. Presence/absence analyses assumed roughly uniform sequencing depth across donors, an assumption that may not hold. The authors suggested that the approach could potentially be generalized to other disease states and immunological phenotypes. A total of about 150 TCR beta chains were listed by the study as associated with cytomegalovirus. Most TCR sequences were seen in very few donors, while some public TCRs were found in many individuals. Cytomegalovirus status was reported to be diagnosed by the classifier with high specificity and sensitivity in both the original and validation cohorts. When HLA alleles, especially DR and DQ, strongly co-occurred, TCR associations were difficult to assign to individual alleles. In a later analysis, TCR association rates were found to vary across HLA loci, with the most associated TCRs seen for DRB1 alleles and the fewest for HLA-C alleles. An earlier analysis of 587 of the donors showed that most TCR beta V segments appeared in productive rearrangements either about 87% or about 30% of the time, which broadly matched IMGT annotations. Some IMGT-functional V segments, including TRBV6-2 and TRBV6-3, could not be told apart with the 87-base-pair reads, so those segments were excluded. A cluster of highly shared sequence variants was judged likely to be a technical artifact of the sequencing pipeline. In a later analysis, most CMV-associated TCR beta chains were found to appear HLA-restricted, with HLA associations seemingly driven largely by CMV exposure. This cohort had only TCR beta chains sequenced, and the lack of alpha or paired-chain data limited which features could be detected. The only immune exposure information available for the cohort was CMV serostatus. The earlier analysis of approximately 540 of the donors excluded some 15 rarely observed V segments, including chromosome 9 orphons, because counts were too low. In a later analysis, several top co-occurrence clusters were reported to appear linked to parvovirus B19, influenza, CMV and Epstein-Barr virus.

Receptor libraries were prepared by the immunoSEQ multiplex PCR assay. A mixture of 60 forward primers for TCR Vbeta segments and 13 reverse primers for TCR Jbeta segments was used in the multiplex PCR. The CDR3 region of rearranged TCR beta genes was amplified from genomic DNA with a multiplex PCR assay. The amplified TCR beta libraries were sequenced on the Illumina HiSeq System as 87-base-pair reads. The paper's processing steps were these. A later analysis counted some 80 million unique TCR beta chains across the 670 or so repertoires, and 10 million to 12 million of these chains were shared by at least two donors. Raw reads were error-corrected and collapsed into unique sequences by a nearest-neighbor algorithm in which closely related sequences were merged to remove PCR and sequencing errors. V, D and J gene segments were assigned by aligning CDR3 sequences to IMGT reference sequences. For a sequence to be retained, at least a six-nucleotide match to both a V gene segment and a J gene segment was required. A rearrangement was called productive if the CDR3 had no stop codons and remained in frame with V and J, and every other rearrangement was called non-productive. CDR3 was defined according to IMGT convention as the region running from the second conserved V-encoded cysteine to the conserved J-encoded phenylalanine. Sequences without an unambiguous match to a single V gene segment were excluded from the earlier analysis of 587 of the donors. In an earlier analysis of approximately 590 of the donors, a V segment was called functional when productive rearrangements were above 56.7%, and segregating when the standard deviation between donors exceeded 5%. A statistical classification framework was built to diagnose cytomegalovirus status from the catalog of TCR beta chain sequences. A later analysis assigned V and J genes by comparing TCR nucleotide sequences with IMGT/GENE-DB human TR gene sequences. The TCRdist pipeline was used in a later analysis to assign CDR3 sequences and most-parsimonious VDJ recombination scenarios. In a later analysis, each TCR beta chain was defined by its CDR3 amino acid sequence together with its V-gene family, and reads without a unique V-gene family were excluded. In a later analysis, nearly 600 highly shared, low-generation-probability nucleotide sequences were removed to address suspected cross-contamination and a sequencing artifact. A later analysis calculated a clonal expansion index for each public chain from normalized within-repertoire ranks of inferred template counts. A later analysis computed generation probabilities with a VDJ recombination model fitted to out-of-frame rearrangements, and checked the results against IGoR. A later analysis scored TCR-TCR, TCR-HLA and TCR-CMV co-occurrence with hypergeometric tests, applying a repertoire-size bias correction to TCR pairs. In a later analysis, false discovery rates were estimated by permuting HLA or CMV assignments 20 times. In a later analysis, co-occurring TCRs were grouped using DBSCAN, with TCRdist sequence similarity added in when clustering inside HLA-allele-positive subsets. For co-occurrence clustering, repertoires with fewer than 30,000 or more than 120,000 public chains were excluded, along with roughly five repertoires with anomalous nucleotide sharing. TCRdb holds this immuneACCESS table with in-frame rearrangements only. Some clones are missing; in checked studies, unresolved V genes explain under half, and the rest has no known cause. D and trimming were read from the DNA, whereas the V and J calls and clone size are those reported in that table. Present in this sample are fewer than 130,000 clones, around three quarters of which were seen just once. Together, the top ten hold 1% to 1.5% of the sample.

The germline V gene (reference sequence) yields SEHNR for CDR1 and FQNEAQ for CDR2. V is cut by 1 base and J by 2 bases, and the space between the germline ends is 12 bases. Reading from cysteine to phenylalanine, the CDR3 counts 16 amino acids. The read is trimmed to its CDR3 DNA, 48 bases read in frame from base 1. A remark on this clone: Its antigen is still unknown. Base-call qualities are not available, and no considerably larger clone is one nucleotide away.

In total, roughly 670 healthy bone marrow donors made up the cohort. All cohort members were sampled while nominally healthy, although unrecorded immune exposures were likely present. The donor tested CMV seronegative, placing the donor among the approximately 360 seronegative members of the cohort. A peripheral blood sample was provided by each donor, and peripheral blood mononuclear cells were used for TCR beta sequencing. Genomic DNA extraction from the blood cell samples was performed with the Qiagen DNeasy Blood Extraction Kit. The V and J segments used are TRBV7-9 and TRBJ1-3; the best D guess is TRBD1, with 6 bases matching. The source of this sequence is a woman aged 25 to 39 in good health and CMV-seronegative. Sequenced: PBMCs. CDR3 region: CASSLGGGTTGNTIYF. The nucleotide sequence reads TGTGCCAGCAGCTTAGGGGGGGGGACAACTGGAAACACCATATATTTT.